The 30 T cell receptor beta chains in this list originate from one sample, sequenced in a study of radiotherapy plus CTLA-4 blockade in lung cancer. Generated by immunoSEQ multiplex PCR, the TCRdb table keeps only in-frame clones and is missing some. The sample lists more than 95,000 clones; about 70% were seen once. The sequencing here drew on peripheral blood, taken from a patient treated with radiotherapy plus ipilimumab. These receptors originate from a human donor with non-small cell lung cancer who had a partial response to radiotherapy plus ipilimumab. Some clones in this sample may be carry-over from other donors' samples.

The chain employs TRBV6-5 and TRBJ2-3; 13 nucleotides match TRBD2. The germline V gene encodes CDR1 MNHEY and CDR2 SVGAGI. J lost 6 bases, V lost 6 bases, and 6 bases had no gene match. The CDR3 extends over 15 amino acids. As DNA, the CDR3 is TGTGCCAGCAGCTATGGACTAGCGGGGGTGGATACGCAGTATTTT. Its protein is CASSYGLAGVDTQYF.

The CDR3 sequence: CASSYPSGAPEQFF. CDR3 DNA: TGTGCCAGCAGTTACCCAAGCGGGGCCCCCGAGCAGTTCTTC. This rearrangement joins TRBV6-6 to TRBJ2-1; 7 bases agree with TRBD2. There are 14 residues in the CDR3. J was trimmed by 10 bases and V by 2 bases; bases with no gene match: 8. From germline, CDR1 is MNHNY and CDR2 SVGAGI (reference sequence).

The chain is built from TRBV7-3 and TRBJ2-1; D is uncertain. This CDR3 comprises 15 residues. The V gene lost 2 bases and the J gene lost 3 bases, with 11 bases spanning the gap. Germline assignment: CDR1 SGHTA and CDR2 FQGTGA. The CDR3 DNA sequence: TGTGCCAGCAGCTTACGTGGCGGAAGCTACAATGAGCAGTTCTTC. Protein sequence: CASSLRGGSYNEQFF.

V gene TRBV7-2 combines with J gene TRBJ2-7; 7 bases map to TRBD1. The V and J ends lost 5 bases and 7 bases, in that order; junction bases with no gene match: 8. CDR3 length: 13 residues. Per germline, CDR1 SGHTA and CDR2 FQGNSA. The CDR3 DNA follows: TGTGCCAGCAGCATCGACAGGGCTGGAGAGCAGTACTTC. This codes for CASSIDRAGEQYF.

This clone came up a few times. This chain links TRBV19 with TRBJ1-6; 9 bases line up with TRBD1. This CDR3 has 16 residues. J lost 5 bases, V lost 6 bases, and 8 bases had no gene match. CDR1 and CDR2 (germline): LNHDA, SQIVND (reference sequence). The CDR3 nucleotides read TGTGCCAGTAGCCGAGGCGGGACAGGGAATAATTCACCCCTCCACTTT. It specifies CASSRGGTGNNSPLHF.

The chain couples TRBV7-2 to TRBJ2-1; 13 nucleotides align to TRBD2. CDR1 and CDR2 from the germline V gene are SGHTA and FQGNSA. J gave up 15 bases and V 5 bases, and 10 bases lay outside the gene matches. The CDR3 spans 14 residues. CDR3 residues: CASSPELAGGRTFF. The CDR3 region has the DNA TGTGCCAGCAGCCCGGAACTAGCGGGGGGGCGCACGTTCTTC.

V is TRBV27 and J is TRBJ2-3, with 10 bases fitting TRBD2. The CDR3 loop spans 18 amino acids. Germline V gives CDR1 MNHEY, CDR2 SMNVEV (reference sequence). The junction had 13 bases not matched to a gene; V was cut back by 5 bases and J by 2 bases. CDR3 amino acids: CASSTRGRSGRATDTQYF. For the CDR3, the DNA is TGTGCCAGCAGTACCAGGGGAAGGAGCGGGAGGGCCACAGATACGCAGTATTTT.

The V gene is TRBV7-4, the J gene TRBJ2-7; a possible D gene is TRBD2 (6 bases). The V gene lost 2 bases and the J gene lost 0 bases, with 11 bases spanning the gap. This CDR3 is 15 amino acids long. CDR1 and CDR2 (germline): SGHVT, SQSDAQ. In nucleotides, the CDR3 is TGTGCCAGCAGCTTACCGGGGGTTAGCTCCTACGAGCAGTACTTC. It codes for CASSLPGVSSYEQYF.

This chain uses TRBV5-1 with TRBJ1-2; no firm D call. V was clipped by 3 bases and J by 2 bases, with 11 bases between them. The length of the CDR3 is 14 residues. In germline, CDR1 is SGHRS, CDR2 YFSETQ. The CDR3 loop reads CASSSDWANYGYTF. In nucleotides, the CDR3 is TGCGCCAGCAGCTCGGACTGGGCGAACTATGGCTACACCTTC.

V and J are TRBV11-2 and TRBJ2-2; D might be TRBD2 (5 bases). CDR1 and CDR2 (germline): SGHAT, FQNNGV. The ends were cut back, 1 base at V and 2 bases at J, with 8 bases in the middle. This CDR3 spans 15 amino acids. CDR3 amino acids: CASSLGAGNTGELFF. The CDR3 DNA follows: TGTGCCAGCAGCTTAGGGGCGGGTAACACCGGGGAGCTGTTTTTT. Full variable domain (remainder filled in from reference TRBV11-2 and TRBJ2-2): EAGVAQSPRYKIIEKRQSVAFWCNPISGHATLYWYQQILGQGPKLLIQFQNNGVVDDSQLPKDRFSAERLKGVDSTLKIQPAKLEDSAVYLCASSLGAGNTGELFFGEGSRLTVL.

The chain couples TRBV28 to TRBJ2-7, with a weak D call TRBD2 (6 bases). The CDR3 contains 15 residues. Germline V lookup: CDR1 MDHEN, CDR2 SYDVKM. Trimming left V 2 bases short and J 6 bases short, with 17 bases between. CDR3 in amino acids: CASSLTGRVGGEQYF. The CDR3 nucleotides are TGTGCCAGCAGTTTAACCGGCAGGGTGGGGGGCGAGCAGTACTTC.

The chain is built from TRBV28 and TRBJ2-4, with D perhaps TRBD2 (5 bases). Germline-derived CDR1 and CDR2 are MDHEN and SYDVKM. Trimming left V 7 bases short and J 0 bases short, with 16 bases between. The CDR3 extends over 16 amino acids. The CDR3 nucleotides read TGTGCCAGCACCCCCGGGGTCTACCTAGCCAAAAACATTCAGTACTTC. Translated, it gives CASTPGVYLAKNIQYF.

This clone was observed a handful of times. The chain carries TRBV15 and TRBJ2-3; 13 bases agree with TRBD2. Germline CDR1 and CDR2: LNHNV and YYDKDF (reference sequence). V gave up 5 bases and J gave up 5 bases; unmatched junction bases: 7. The CDR3 spans 16 residues. Here the CDR3 reads CATSGRLAGGGDTQYF. As DNA, the CDR3 is TGTGCCACCAGCGGAAGACTAGCGGGAGGTGGAGATACGCAGTATTTT.

The rearrangement uses TRBV11-3 and TRBJ2-1; D may be TRBD1 (6 bases). CDR3 size: 13 residues. Trimming took off 5 bases at V and 9 bases at J, with 14 bases between the two ends. Germline assignment: CDR1 SGHNT and CDR2 YENEEA. The CDR3 loop reads CASSLQEGGEQFF. In nucleotides, the CDR3 is TGTGCCAGCAGCCTGCAAGAAGGGGGTGAGCAGTTCTTC.

The chain has TRBV5-5 and TRBJ1-1; D ambiguous. This CDR3 is 13 amino acids long. The germline V and J ends were trimmed by 0 bases and 0 bases, with 3 bases remaining between them. CDR1 is SGHKS, CDR2 YYEKEE, per germline (reference sequence). The CDR3 nucleotides read TGTGCCAGCAGCTTGGCCGTGAACACTGAAGCTTTCTTT. It yields the protein CASSLAVNTEAFF.

This clone was seen more than once but under ten times. The chain employs TRBV28 and TRBJ2-4; TRBD1 matches 10 bases. J lost 8 bases, V lost 6 bases, and 7 bases had no gene match. The CDR3 sequence is 14 residues long. CDR1 and CDR2 from the germline V gene are MDHEN and SYDVKM. CDR3 DNA sequence: TGTGCCAGCAGGGGACAGGGGCGTAGGTACATTCAGTACTTC. Residues: CASRGQGRRYIQYF.

V is TRBV30 and J is TRBJ1-1; D call uncertain. Germline CDR1 reads GTSNPN; CDR2 reads SVGIG (reference sequence). V was cut by 3 bases and J by 1 base, with 9 bases left in between. CDR3 length: 13 amino acids. The CDR3 DNA is TGTGCCTGGAGGGGCCTGAGGAACACTGAAGCTTTCTTT. Translated: CAWRGLRNTEAFF.

The chain uses TRBV5-1 and TRBJ2-5; 12 bases agree with TRBD2. The V gene's germline CDR1 is SGHRS and CDR2 YFSETQ. V dropped 5 bases and J dropped 1; count of bases not matched to a gene: 3. The CDR3 length is 15 residues. The CDR3 nucleotides are TGCGCCAGCAGTCAGGGACTAGCGGGCCAAGAGACCCAGTACTTC. Its translation is CASSQGLAGQETQYF. The variable domain in full, with the rest retrieved from reference TRBV5-1 and TRBJ2-5, is KAGVTQTPRYLIKTRGQQVTLSCSPISGHRSVSWYQQTPGQGLQFLFEYFSETQRNKGNFPGRFSGRQFSNSRSEMNVSTLELGDSALYLCASSQGLAGQETQYFGPGTRLLVL.

The rearrangement uses TRBV7-8 and TRBJ2-2; TRBD1 might be the D (5 bases). V was shortened by 5 bases and J by 2 bases, with 15 bases between the two germline ends. The V gene's germline CDR1 is SGHVS and CDR2 FQNEAQ. The CDR3 contains 16 residues. DNA of the CDR3: TGTGCCAGCAGCCTTCGACAGAGACTTAACACCGGGGAGCTGTTTTTT. Its protein is CASSLRQRLNTGELFF.

The rearrangement joins TRBV28 to TRBJ1-2, with D perhaps TRBD1 (6 bases). Trimming stripped 8 bases from V and 3 bases from J, with 19 bases between. From germline, CDR1 is MDHEN and CDR2 SYDVKM. This CDR3 spans 15 amino acids. This CDR3 is CASAPSGGPYYGYTF. The CDR3 region has the DNA TGTGCCAGCGCCCCCTCGGGGGGGCCCTACTATGGCTACACCTTC.

Written as DNA, the CDR3 is TGTGCCAGCAGTTCGACAGCGAGCAATCAGCCCCAGCATTTT. As protein: CASSSTASNQPQHF. The V call is TRBV27, the J call TRBJ1-5; D possibly corresponds to TRBD1 (5 bases). The CDR3 totals 14 residues. V gave up 4 bases and J gave up 1 base, with 8 bases separating them. Germline V gene sequence: CDR1 MNHEY, CDR2 SMNVEV (reference sequence).

This clone was counted a few times. The chain has TRBV7-9 and TRBJ2-1, with 7 bases aligning to TRBD1. This CDR3 has 14 residues. V gave up 1 base and J gave up 6 bases; unmatched junction bases: 3. Germline CDR1 SEHNR, CDR2 FQNEAQ (reference sequence). The DNA for the CDR3 is TGTGCCAGCAGCTTAGTAACAGGGGTCAATGAGCAGTTCTTC. Encoded protein: CASSLVTGVNEQFF.

The CDR3 coding sequence is TGTGCCAGCAGTTTAAGTTCGGCTAGCGGACAAGAGACCCAGTACTTC. Translating it yields CASSLSSASGQETQYF. This chain uses TRBV28 with TRBJ2-5; TRBD2 agrees at 7 bases. CDR1 is MDHEN, CDR2 SYDVKM, per germline. CDR3 length: 16 residues. Losses at the gene ends were 2 bases for V and 2 bases for J; bases not matched to a gene: 8.

The chain has TRBV7-2 and TRBJ1-6, with 8 positions matching TRBD1. J was trimmed by 9 bases and V by 3 bases; bases with no gene match: 4. Per the germline V gene, CDR1 is SGHTA and CDR2 is FQGNSA. This CDR3 has 14 amino acids. CDR3 DNA sequence: TGTGCCAGCAGCTTCACCAGGGGGCTTTCACCCCTCCACTTT. Translation gives CASSFTRGLSPLHF.

This clone was observed a single time. This chain connects TRBV15 to TRBJ2-7, with TRBD2 matching 9 bases. J gave up 4 bases and V 2 bases, and 6 bases lay outside the gene matches. Germline V gene data show CDR1 as LNHNV and CDR2 as YYDKDF (reference sequence). The CDR3 totals 15 residues. DNA for the CDR3: TGTGCCACCAGCAGAAGCCGGACTAGCGTGTACGAGCAGTACTTC. It translates to CATSRSRTSVYEQYF.

The V and J genes are TRBV6-5 and TRBJ1-1; a possible D gene is TRBD1 (6 bases). The V gene's germline CDR1 is MNHEY and CDR2 SVGAGI. Between the trimmed V and J ends, which lost 8 bases and 5 bases, there was a span of 12 bases. The CDR3 sequence is 12 residues long. DNA for the CDR3: TGTGCCAGCTGGAGGCAGGGGACTGAAGCTTTCTTT. This sequence encodes CASWRQGTEAFF.

V is TRBV19 and J is TRBJ1-4; TRBD1 is a possible D gene (5 bases). The V gene lost 6 bases and the J gene lost 7 bases, with 18 bases spanning the gap. The CDR3 has 15 amino acids. Germline V gives CDR1 LNHDA, CDR2 SQIVND (reference sequence). This CDR3 reads CASSPRAGEREKLFF. The CDR3 DNA reads as TGTGCCAGTAGCCCAAGGGCGGGGGAGCGTGAAAAACTGTTTTTT.

This clone was observed a handful of times. The rearrangement joins TRBV2 to TRBJ2-2; the D is unclear. Per germline, CDR1 SNHLY and CDR2 FYNNEI. V was clipped by 6 bases and J by 2 bases, with 7 bases between them. The CDR3 covers 13 residues. The DNA for the CDR3 is TGTGCCAGCAGCCTAATTAACACCGGGGAGCTGTTTTTT. Translated: CASSLINTGELFF.

V is TRBV7-3 and J is TRBJ2-5; D is unresolved. Germline V lookup: CDR1 SGHTA, CDR2 FQGTGA. The CDR3 length is 13 residues. V lost 0 bases to trimming and J lost 4 bases, with 6 bases between them. The CDR3 coding sequence is TGTGCCAGCAGCTTAACTTGGGCAGAGACCCAGTACTTC. Its protein product is CASSLTWAETQYF.

The chain joins TRBV19 to TRBJ2-6; D gene uncertain. Trimming took 7 bases from V and 0 from J, leaving 16 bases between them. This CDR3 has 17 amino acids. CDR1 LNHDA and CDR2 SQIVND come from the germline V gene (reference sequence). CDR3 nucleotides: TGTGCCAGTACCCCAAGGCGGTTAAGCTCTGGGGCCAACGTCCTGACTTTC. This encodes CASTPRRLSSGANVLTF.